The sequence of this TCR beta chain was determined in a study of cytomegalovirus exposure and HLA in healthy donors. On the study more broadly: Unique TCR beta sequences numbering fewer than 130 million came from around 180 million T cells in an earlier analysis. Study outcomes and limitations: Some public TCRs appeared in many individuals, while most sequences were rare. It was only CMV serostatus that was available as immune exposure information.

With 60 Vbeta and 13 Jbeta primers, the PCR was carried out. TCRdb's copy holds only in-frame clones and misses some; the assay was immunoSEQ multiplex PCR. The table has 200,000 or so clones, 70% to 85% seen once; the top ten hold approximately 0.092%. CDR1 and CDR2 (germline): SQVTM, ANQGSEA. The CDR3 runs 14 residues. Trimming removed 7 bases at V and 1 base at J, with 13 bases between. Regarding this clone: Its target is unknown.

Sequenced sample: PBMCs. This TCR derives from a boy between 2 and 10 years old in good health and CMV-seronegative. This chain uses TRBV29-1 with TRBJ1-4; perhaps TRBD1 as D (6 bases). The CDR3 here is CSGIQTGTNEKLFF. The CDR3, as DNA: TGCAGCGGGATACAGACAGGAACTAATGAAAAACTGTTTTTT.